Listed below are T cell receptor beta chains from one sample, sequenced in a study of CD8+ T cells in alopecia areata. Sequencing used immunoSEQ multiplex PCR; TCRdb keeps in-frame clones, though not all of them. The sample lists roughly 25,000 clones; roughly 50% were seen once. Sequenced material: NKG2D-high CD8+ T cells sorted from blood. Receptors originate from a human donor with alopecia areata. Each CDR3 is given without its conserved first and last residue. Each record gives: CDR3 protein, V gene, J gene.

ASSQDLAELASNDEQF,TRBV4-1,TRBJ2-1
ASSSRTGGETQY,TRBV27,TRBJ2-5
ATSRFRGANTEAF,TRBV15,TRBJ1-1
ASSEGDRETQY,TRBV2,TRBJ2-5
ASAGWENIQY,TRBV11-3,TRBJ2-4
ASSLTGTSPYNEQF,TRBV7-6,TRBJ2-1
ASSPGYEQY,TRBV13,TRBJ2-7
ASSTRLWDRGPNEQY,TRBV5-1,TRBJ2-7
ASSVRSHPTQETQY,TRBV7-9,TRBJ2-5
SVGGDTGQPQH,TRBV29-1,TRBJ1-5
SVPGQGGYEQY,TRBV29-1,.
ASSEYSYNEQF,TRBV6-6,TRBJ2-1
ASSATGPTEAF,TRBV7-3,TRBJ1-1
ASSPLTGAFNYGYT,TRBV18,TRBJ1-2
ASSEGLGPNFAGYGYT,TRBV6-1,TRBJ1-2
ASSLDIGGGAPGNEQF,TRBV7-9,TRBJ2-1
ASSQGSGYEQY,TRBV4-2,TRBJ2-7
ASSSGTLYHYEQY,TRBV7-8,TRBJ2-7
ASSWGPMNTEAF,TRBV27,TRBJ1-1
ASSMTPVTNEQF,TRBV19,TRBJ2-1
ASSSGQGADEQY,TRBV5-1,TRBJ2-7
ASSPGWGTEAF,TRBV7-7,TRBJ1-1
ASSLALLVADSTDTQY,TRBV7-2,TRBJ2-3
ASSVGLAESLTDTQY,TRBV9,TRBJ2-3
ASSLFLNYEQY,TRBV27,TRBJ2-7
ASSFPRGRPMT,TRBV28,TRBJ1-2
ASSPPPGTSGRAYEQY,TRBV18,TRBJ2-7
ASSPPAYEQY,TRBV5-1,TRBJ2-7
ASSYSTPGVVYEQY,TRBV6-5,TRBJ2-7
ASSLEYPGRVSGNTIY,TRBV7-9,TRBJ1-3
ASSDPSVYNEQF,TRBV2,TRBJ2-1
ASSLAATEAF,TRBV7-9,TRBJ1-1
AGLAGGSNEQF,TRBV2,TRBJ2-1
ASSFIQNNQPQH,TRBV28,TRBJ1-5
ASSLAVATGEAF,TRBV5-4,TRBJ1-1
ASSQILGTGELF,TRBV4-1,TRBJ2-2
ASSPPGLATYEQY,TRBV7-9,TRBJ2-7
ASRDRYTDTQY,TRBV2,TRBJ2-3
ASSQRLGTDTQY,TRBV7-9,TRBJ2-3
ASSPLGLKETQY,TRBV27,TRBJ2-5
ASSSATTQY,TRBV27,TRBJ2-3
AISREGRETQY,TRBV10-3,TRBJ2-5
AITGPTTDTQY,TRBV10-3,TRBJ2-3
ASSYTRQNPGEQF,TRBV27,TRBJ2-1
ASSLYIQETQY,TRBV5-1,TRBJ2-5
ASSRGQGGWDGYT,TRBV5-5,TRBJ1-2
ASSLDDSREQY,TRBV5-1,TRBJ2-7
ASSQESQFDYEQY,TRBV4-1,TRBJ2-7
ASSYRGQDNEQF,TRBV6-5,TRBJ2-1
ASSLTGAYEQY,TRBV7-6,TRBJ2-7
ASSLALLDRWYNEQF,TRBV5-1,TRBJ2-1
ASSLAQLSHIQY,TRBV7-9,TRBJ2-4
ASSLVGGRAEQY,TRBV7-9,TRBJ2-7
ASREGPDGAF,TRBV6-6,TRBJ1-1
SGMTGVSTGELF,TRBV29-1,TRBJ2-2
ASSPGTSGRAEQF,TRBV4-1,TRBJ2-1
ASSRPGQGAETQY,TRBV9,TRBJ2-5